One sample yielded the 19 T cell receptor beta chains listed below, sequenced in a study of T cells expressing NK-cell markers. TCRdb re-analyzed the 5' RACE reads; it lists each CDR3 protein once, without DNA. In total, the table holds about half a million distinct CDR3 sequences. Sequenced input: blood T cells: a sorted CD56 or NKG2C T cell subset, CD4+ or CD8+ T cells, or bulk PBMC T cells (not recorded which). The receptors were gathered from a woman aged 45-65 years in good health.

This chain uses TRBV5-5 with TRBJ2-1; there is no DNA to check the TCRdb D call of TRBD2. Germline CDR1 SGHKS, CDR2 YYEKEE (reference sequence). The CDR3 covers 17 residues. This CDR3 is CASSIRLGQSSYNEQFF.

This sequence joins TRBV5-1 and TRBJ2-1; the TCRdb D gene call, TRBD2, has no DNA to confirm it. This CDR3 is 14 amino acids long. CDR1 and CDR2 from the germline V gene are SGHRS and YFSETQ. The CDR3 region is CASSFSSRGNEQFF.

V is TRBV7-8 and J is TRBJ1-1; TCRdb gives TRBD1 as the D gene, but with no DNA this cannot be confirmed. This CDR3 comprises 15 residues. Germline CDR1 reads SGHVS; CDR2 reads FQNEAQ. CDR3: CASSLVSGADTEAFF.

V gene TRBV25-1 combines with J gene TRBJ2-7; TCRdb's assignment of TRBD2 cannot be checked, as there is no DNA. Germline loops: CDR1 MGHDK, CDR2 SYGVNS. This CDR3 is built from 15 residues. Here the CDR3 reads CASSELTSGSYEQYF.

The V call is TRBV12-5, the J call TRBJ2-4; there is no DNA to check the TCRdb D call of TRBD1. The CDR3 covers 15 residues. The germline CDR1 and CDR2 sequences are LGHNT and FRNRAP. The CDR3 sequence is CASGPRTGSENIQYF.

V gene TRBV19 combines with J gene TRBJ1-5; TCRdb's D call, TRBD1, is unchecked because there is no DNA. The length of the CDR3 is 17 residues. Per germline, CDR1 LNHDA and CDR2 SQIVND (reference sequence). The CDR3 is CASSIGGAFYSNQPQHF.

V gene TRBV30 combines with J gene TRBJ2-1; lacking DNA, the TRBD1 call made by TCRdb goes unchecked. In germline, CDR1 is GTSNPN, CDR2 SVGIG (reference sequence). This CDR3 region has 13 residues. The CDR3 sequence: CAWSIQGPNEQFF. The variable domain in full, completed from reference TRBV30 and TRBJ2-1, reads SQTIHQWPATLVQPVGSPLSLECTVEGTSNPNLYWYRQAAGRGLQLLFYSVGIGQISSEVPQNLSASRPQDRQFILSSKKLLLSDSGFYLCAWSIQGPNEQFFGPGTRLTVL.

The rearrangement links TRBV5-1 to TRBJ1-4; TCRdb gives TRBD1 as the D gene, but with no DNA this cannot be confirmed. The CDR3 length is 16 residues. Germline CDR1 and CDR2: SGHRS and YFSETQ. Here the CDR3 reads CASSFQAQQGGEKLFF.

The chain has TRBV19 and TRBJ2-5; the TCRdb D gene call, TRBD2, has no DNA to confirm it. Germline V gene lookup returns CDR1 LNHDA and CDR2 SQIVND (reference sequence). CDR3 size: 14 residues. CDR3 sequence reads: CASSDSGQRETQYF.

V and J are TRBV28 and TRBJ1-1. The CDR3 covers 14 residues. Germline CDR1 MDHEN, CDR2 SYDVKM. The CDR3 here is CASRPTLRNTEAFF.

The V and J genes are TRBV7-2 and TRBJ2-7; the TRBD2 assignment by TCRdb is unverifiable without DNA. Germline-derived CDR1 and CDR2 are SGHTA and FQGNSA. The CDR3 covers 14 residues. The CDR3 region is CASSNQAGVGEQYF.

The rearrangement links TRBV3-1 to TRBJ2-3; the TCRdb D gene call, TRBD2, has no DNA to confirm it. The CDR3 loop spans 17 amino acids. Germline loops: CDR1 LGHDT, CDR2 YNNKEL (reference sequence). The CDR3 protein is CASSQVGGPRDADTQYF.

The chain employs TRBV5-1 and TRBJ1-2. Germline assignment: CDR1 SGHRS and CDR2 YFSETQ. The CDR3 has 14 amino acids. CDR3 sequence: CASSLDSYSYGYTF.

The chain links TRBV5-1 to TRBJ2-5; with no DNA, the TCRdb D assignment of TRBD1 cannot be verified. This CDR3 is 13 amino acids long. CDR1 is SGHRS, CDR2 YFSETQ, per germline. The CDR3 sequence: CASSIQGRETQYF.

The chain links TRBV12-3 or TRBV12-4 to TRBJ2-1. The CDR3 is 13 residues long. Here the CDR3 reads CASRLDLHNEQFF.

The CDR3 spells CASSPLGLLFF. V is TRBV12-3 or TRBV12-4 and J is TRBJ2-1; no DNA is available, so the TRBD2 call from TCRdb remains unchecked. The CDR3 loop spans 11 amino acids.

V gene TRBV20-1 combines with J gene TRBJ2-1; TCRdb's D call of TRBD2 is untestable without DNA. Germline values: CDR1 DFQATT, CDR2 SNEGSKA (reference sequence). The CDR3 covers 15 residues. The CDR3 region is CSALHPTSGIGEQFF.

V usage is TRBV18 and J usage is TRBJ2-1; TCRdb's D call, TRBD2, is unchecked because there is no DNA. Germline assignment: CDR1 KGHSH and CDR2 LQKENI. CDR3 length: 15 amino acids. CDR3 in amino acids: CASSSLIAANNEQFF. Full variable domain (rest looked up from reference TRBV18 and TRBJ2-1): NAGVMQNPRHLVRRRGQEARLRCSPMKGHSHVYWYRQLPEEGLKFMVYLQKENIIDESGMPKERFSAEFPKEGPSILRIQQVVRGDSAAYFCASSSLIAANNEQFFGPGTRLTVL.

This sequence joins TRBV6-6 and TRBJ2-1; TCRdb designates TRBD1, a call that cannot be tested without DNA. CDR1 and CDR2 (germline): MNHNY, SVGAGI (reference sequence). The CDR3 is 12 amino acids. CDR3 residues: CASTQNTGAQFF.